Detailed here is one T cell receptor (beta chain). The antigen is unknown. The sample belongs to a study of cytomegalovirus exposure and HLA in healthy donors. Study-wide background: The early release's HLA-typed donors yielded approximately 85 million unique TCRs.

Both 60 Vbeta primers and 13 Jbeta primers went into the PCR. Sequencing was performed with immunoSEQ multiplex PCR; in TCRdb, only in-frame clones are kept and a portion is missing. The sample lists 150,000 to 200,000 clones; 78% were seen once. Study-wide points: Investigators reported 164 TCR beta chains as tied to cytomegalovirus. The authors later linked a missense DCLRE1C variant to TCR beta V- and J-gene trimming.

Donors showed nominal health when sampled, although they likely had unrecorded immune exposures. Sequencing was carried out using PBMCs. The clonotype comes from a woman younger than 45 in good health and CMV-seropositive.

The CDR3 protein is CASRNIRLGNQPQHF. The CDR3 region has the DNA TGTGCCAGTAGAAACATTAGACTTGGCAATCAGCCCCAGCATTTT. This chain links TRBV19 with TRBJ1-5; D not certain. V was cut by 6 bases and J by 2 bases, with 14 bases left in between. The CDR3 covers 15 residues. CDR1 and CDR2 (germline): LNHDA, SQIVND (reference sequence).